This T cell receptor (beta chain) was retrieved from a study of CD8 T cells in ankylosing spondylitis. Study results and caveats: Within matched ankylosing spondylitis synovial fluid, disease-linked clones were reportedly significantly enriched. Ankylosing spondylitis blood appeared to be characterized by a TCR beta motif of 7 to 9 highly homologous variants.

Germline values: CDR1 SGHAT, CDR2 FQNNGV. Trimming shortened V by 3 bases and J by 0 bases, and 19 bases separated the two germline ends. CDR3 size: 18 residues. This clonotype was counted ten times or more. Its antigen is unknown. TCRdb itself ran the 5' RACE reads through MiXCR, one entry per CDR3 protein. The profile covers about 450,000 distinct CDR3 sequences, with 20% to 30% appearing a single time and 0.89% taken by the ten largest. The clonotype was recovered from a male donor with ankylosing spondylitis. The specimen sequenced was blood, either unsorted or a sorted T cell fraction (not recorded which). This rearrangement joins TRBV11-2 to TRBJ2-3, with D hard to call. CDR3 protein: CASSFDRARHLSTDTQYF. In nucleotides, the CDR3 is TGTGCCAGCAGCTTTGACCGAGCCCGACACCTTAGCACAGATACGCAGTATTTT.